The next 6 T cell receptor beta chains were all read from a single sample in a study of siplizumab effects on memory and regulatory T cells. The method was immunoSEQ multiplex PCR; TCRdb's version includes in-frame clones alone and lacks a portion of them. The repertoire consists of some 7,200 clones, with 65% to 70% occurring once and the leading ten covering 48%. Sequenced: effector memory CD8+ T cells sorted from blood. Subset denoted: unstimulated CD8+ effector memory T cells. Source of these receptors: a human donor in good health.

The chain is built from TRBV12-5 and TRBJ2-1; 8 bases fit TRBD2. Trimming cost V 5 bases and J 3 bases; bases outside gene matches: 9. Germline CDR1 LGHNT, CDR2 FRNRAP. The CDR3 has 16 residues. The CDR3 DNA reads TGTGCTAGTGGTCCGGGGGCGGGAGGCAGCTACAATGAGCAGTTCTTC. This gives the protein CASGPGAGGSYNEQFF.

The chain employs TRBV2 and TRBJ1-4; maybe TRBD1 (6 bases). V gave up 3 bases and J gave up 1 base, with 9 bases separating them. The CDR3 consists of 15 residues. CDR1 is SNHLY, CDR2 FYNNEI, per germline. CDR3 residues: CASSERGGTNEKLFF. As DNA, the CDR3 is TGTGCCAGCAGTGAGAGAGGGGGAACTAATGAAAAACTGTTTTTT.

CDR3: CASGPGQGGTETQYF. CDR3 sequence (DNA): TGTGCTAGTGGACCGGGACAGGGCGGGACGGAGACCCAGTACTTC. The rearrangement links TRBV12-5 to TRBJ2-5; 9 bases are a match to TRBD1. The ends lost 6 bases at V and 5 bases at J; junction bases unmatched: 10. The CDR3 has 15 amino acids. Germline CDR1 and CDR2: LGHNT and FRNRAP. Full variable domain (missing parts from reference TRBV12-5 and TRBJ2-5): DARVTQTPRHKVTEMGQEVTMRCQPILGHNTVFWYRQTMMQGLELLAYFRNRAPLDDSGMPKDRFSAEMPDATLATLKIQPSEPRDSAVYFCASGPGQGGTETQYFGPGTRLLVL.

This sequence joins TRBV28 and TRBJ1-1; 8 bases are a match to TRBD1. The CDR3 has 15 residues. The V gene end was trimmed by 6 bases and the J gene end by 5 bases; junction bases not matched to a gene: 11. Germline loops: CDR1 MDHEN, CDR2 SYDVKM. The CDR3: CASRDIRGRRTEAFF. DNA of the CDR3: TGTGCCAGCAGAGACATCAGGGGGCGGCGGACTGAAGCTTTCTTT.

This rearrangement joins TRBV9 to TRBJ2-6; 9 nucleotides match TRBD2. V lost 3 bases, J lost 0 bases, and 10 bases stayed unmatched. Germline V gene sequence: CDR1 SGDLS, CDR2 YYNGEE. The CDR3 spans 19 residues. The CDR3 loop is CASSAQQGLARSGANVLTF. For the CDR3, the DNA is TGTGCCAGCAGCGCACAACAGGGACTAGCACGCTCTGGGGCCAACGTCCTGACTTTC. The full variable domain, rest sourced from reference TRBV9 and TRBJ2-6, is DSGVTQTPKHLITATGQRVTLRCSPRSGDLSVYWYQQSLDQGLQFLIQYYNGEERAKGNILERFSAQQFPDLHSELNLSSLELGDSALYFCASSAQQGLARSGANVLTFGAGSRLTVL.

As to this clone: This likely stems from a read error, as it lies one base from a far larger clone. Other nucleotide sequences in the sample specify the same CDR3. The rearrangement links TRBV7-9 to TRBJ2-7; D is possibly TRBD1 or TRBD2 (5 bases each). Deletions cut 3 bases from V and 7 bases from J, with 10 bases between. Germline assignment: CDR1 SEHNR and CDR2 FQNEAQ (reference sequence). This CDR3 comprises 12 residues. For the CDR3, the DNA is TGTGCCAGCAGCTTTCGGGGACGTGAGCAGTACTTC. This encodes CASSFRGREQYF.